The T cell receptor beta chain under discussion was sequenced for a study of shared clonotypes between healthy human individuals. Study-wide background: A couple of women and a few men aged 18 to 49 made up the donors. Study-level findings and limits: Owing to a small donor count, the genetic and exposure-history diversity represented was limited.

Looked up from germline, CDR1 is SGHAT and CDR2 is FQNNGV. The ends lost 5 bases at V and 0 bases at J; junction bases unmatched: 8. This CDR3 region has 16 residues. The study drew its donors from healthy HIV-negative adults without recent acute infections or vaccinations. Adult Caucasians living in Nashville, Tennessee made up all of the donors. Some clones are missing from TCRdb's copy, which holds only in-frame ones; the method was immunoSEQ multiplex PCR. The repertoire holds around 500,000 clones, with 75% to 85% as singletons. Regarding this clone: Its specificity is not known.

This receptor was obtained from a woman aged 40 to 50 in good health. Some clones in this sample may be carry-over from other donors' samples. The chain couples TRBV11-2 to TRBJ2-3, with 7 bases identical to TRBD2. The sequenced material came from PBMCs. CDR3 DNA: TGTGCCAGCAGCCCCTGGGAGGGGACTAGCACAGATACGCAGTATTTT. It specifies CASSPWEGTSTDTQYF.